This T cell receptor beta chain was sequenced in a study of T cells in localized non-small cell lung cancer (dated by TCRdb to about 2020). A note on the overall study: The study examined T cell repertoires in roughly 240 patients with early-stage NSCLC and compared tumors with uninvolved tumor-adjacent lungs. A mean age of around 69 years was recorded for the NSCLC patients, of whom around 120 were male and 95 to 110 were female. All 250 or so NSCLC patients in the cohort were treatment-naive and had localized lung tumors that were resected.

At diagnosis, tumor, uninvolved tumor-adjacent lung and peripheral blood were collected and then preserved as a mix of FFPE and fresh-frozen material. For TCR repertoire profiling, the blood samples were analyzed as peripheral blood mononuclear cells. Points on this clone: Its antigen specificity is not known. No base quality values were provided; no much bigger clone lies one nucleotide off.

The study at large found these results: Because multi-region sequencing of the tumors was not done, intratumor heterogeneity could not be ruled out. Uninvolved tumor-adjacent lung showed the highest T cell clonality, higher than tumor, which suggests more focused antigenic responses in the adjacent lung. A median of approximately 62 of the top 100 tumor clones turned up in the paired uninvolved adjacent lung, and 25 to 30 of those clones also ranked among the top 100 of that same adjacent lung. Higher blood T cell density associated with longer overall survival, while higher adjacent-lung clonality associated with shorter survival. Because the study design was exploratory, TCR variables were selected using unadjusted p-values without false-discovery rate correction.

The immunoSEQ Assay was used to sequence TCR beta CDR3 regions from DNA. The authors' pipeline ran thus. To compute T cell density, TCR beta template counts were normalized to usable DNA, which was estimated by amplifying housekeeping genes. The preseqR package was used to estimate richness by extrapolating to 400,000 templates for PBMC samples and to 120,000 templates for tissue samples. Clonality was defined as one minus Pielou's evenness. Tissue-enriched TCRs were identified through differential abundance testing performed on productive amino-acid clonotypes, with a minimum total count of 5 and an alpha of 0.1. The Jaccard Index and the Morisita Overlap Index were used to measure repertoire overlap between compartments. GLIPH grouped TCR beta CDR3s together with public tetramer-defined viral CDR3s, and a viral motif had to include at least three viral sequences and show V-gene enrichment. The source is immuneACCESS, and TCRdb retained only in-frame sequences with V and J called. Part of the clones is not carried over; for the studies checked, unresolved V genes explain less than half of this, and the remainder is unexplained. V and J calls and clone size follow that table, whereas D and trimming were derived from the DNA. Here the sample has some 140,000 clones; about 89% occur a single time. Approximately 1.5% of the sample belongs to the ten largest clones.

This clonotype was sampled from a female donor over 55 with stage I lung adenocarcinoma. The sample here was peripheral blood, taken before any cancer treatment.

The CDR3 region reads CASRLGAQIGYTF. The DNA sequence is TGTGCCAGCAGATTGGGGGCGCAAATTGGCTACACCTTC. The rearranged segments are TRBV28 and TRBJ1-2; the D segment could be TRBD1, given 6 matching bases. V is pared back by 6 bases and J by 7 bases, with 15 bases lying between the germline termini. The CDR3, cysteine through phenylalanine, is 13 amino acids long. Only the CDR3 portion is preserved as DNA: 39 bases, with reading frame beginning at the first base. Reading the germline V gene gives CDR1 MDHEN and CDR2 SYDVKM.